The source of this T cell receptor beta chain is a study of T cell responses to AZD1222 COVID-19 vaccine. The study's findings and limits: The breadth and depth of Spike-specific TCRs increased once two AZD1222 doses had been given.

Libraries were prepared by immunoSEQ multiplex PCR; TCRdb keeps only in-frame clonotypes and omits some of them. Here the sample spans 45,000 to 70,000 clones, approximately 88% being singletons. Turning to this clone: Its cognate antigen is unknown.

The sample here was peripheral blood, taken 28 days after the second AZD1222 dose. The TCR sequence derives from an adult who received the AZD1222 COVID-19 vaccine.

The CDR3 spells CASSIVGAYEQYF. CDR3 nucleotides: TGTGCCAGTAGTATAGTCGGGGCCTACGAGCAGTACTTC. This sequence joins TRBV19 and TRBJ2-7, with a tentative D call TRBD2 (5 bases). Trimming removed 1 base from V and 2 bases from J, with 6 bases in between. The CDR3 has 13 residues. CDR1 and CDR2 (germline): LNHDA, SQIVND (reference sequence).